A single sample is the source of the 8 T cell receptor beta chains below, sequenced in a study of early T cells in non-severe SARS-CoV-2 infection. MiXCR, run by TCRdb on the 5' RACE reads, gives a single entry per CDR3 protein. This table has more than 70,000 distinct CDR3 sequences, 9% to 15% appearing once. Sample: whole blood. The receptors derive from an adult who was a healthcare worker with PCR-confirmed SARS-CoV-2 infection or an uninfected control (not recorded which).

This clonotype has ten or more counts. The chain has TRBV5-4 and TRBJ2-1; a weak D match, TRBD1 (5 bases). Germline V gene lookup returns CDR1 SGHNT and CDR2 YYREEE (reference sequence). Trimming removed 5 bases at V and 6 bases at J, with 9 bases between. The CDR3 consists of 12 residues. CDR3 coding DNA: TGTGCCAGCAGTGCCAGGGTCAATGAGCAGTTCTTC. Protein sequence: CASSARVNEQFF.

This clonotype has a handful of counts. This chain links TRBV2 with TRBJ2-3, with D possibly TRBD1 on 6 matching bases. Trimming cost V 2 bases and J 6 bases, with 6 bases left between them. CDR1 is SNHLY and CDR2 is FYNNEI in the germline V gene. The CDR3 spans 12 residues. CDR3 bases: TGTGCCAGCAGTGAACAGGGGGATACGCAGTATTTT. It yields the protein CASSEQGDTQYF.

This clonotype has just a few counts. The chain couples TRBV10-3 to TRBJ2-1, with 10 bases lining up with TRBD2. The junction had 8 bases not matched to a gene; V was cut back by 6 bases and J by 0 bases. This CDR3 is built from 17 residues. Germline CDR1 is ENHRY and CDR2 is SYGVKD. The DNA of the CDR3 is TGTGCCATCAGCAGTTCTAGCGGGAGTAGCTCCTACAATGAGCAGTTCTTC. As protein: CAISSSSGSSSYNEQFF.

This clonotype has at least ten counts. V usage is TRBV7-2 and J usage is TRBJ2-4, with TRBD2 matching over 12 bases. The germline V gene has CDR1 SGHTA and CDR2 FQGNSA. The V segment lost 5 bases and the J segment 5 bases; nucleotides outside the gene matches: 7. The CDR3 loop spans 16 amino acids. The CDR3 DNA sequence: TGTGCCAGCAGCATGGCCGGGACTAGCGGGCAAAACATTCAGTACTTC. Amino acids: CASSMAGTSGQNIQYF.

The genes are TRBV6-6 and TRBJ2-1, with D possibly matching TRBD1 (6 bases). Per the germline V gene, CDR1 is MNHNY and CDR2 is SVGAGI (reference sequence). Trimming shortened V by 6 bases and J by 10 bases, and 13 bases separated the two germline ends. This CDR3 has 12 residues. For the CDR3, the DNA is TGTGCCAGCAGAACAGGACAGAACGAGCAGTTCTTC. Translated: CASRTGQNEQFF.

This clonotype has ten or more counts. The chain's CDR3 is CASSSIDRVNEQFF. As DNA, the CDR3 is TGTGCCAGCAGCTCGATAGACAGGGTAAATGAGCAGTTCTTC. The chain has TRBV7-2 and TRBJ2-1, with 7 bases that match TRBD1. The CDR3 spans 14 residues. Germline CDR1 is SGHTA and CDR2 is FQGNSA. With V trimmed by 4 bases and J by 7 bases, 7 bases remained unmatched.

The chain uses TRBV6-1 and TRBJ2-3, with TRBD1 matching over 9 bases. CDR3 length: 14 amino acids. In germline, CDR1 is MNHNS, CDR2 SASEGT. The J segment lost 1 base and the V segment lost 8 bases, leaving 4 bases of the junction unmatched. CDR3 DNA: TGTGCCAGCTCACAGGGGGCGCGCACAGATACGCAGTATTTT. As protein: CASSQGARTDTQYF.

This clonotype appeared many times. The chain combines TRBV4-3 with TRBJ2-3; D remains unclear. The CDR3 is made up of 13 amino acids. V was pared by 2 bases and J by 4 bases, with 7 bases between. CDR1 and CDR2 from the germline V gene are LGHNA and YSLEER. The CDR3 DNA is TGCGCCAGCAGCCAACAAGTGGCAGATACGCAGTATTTT. Protein product: CASSQQVADTQYF.